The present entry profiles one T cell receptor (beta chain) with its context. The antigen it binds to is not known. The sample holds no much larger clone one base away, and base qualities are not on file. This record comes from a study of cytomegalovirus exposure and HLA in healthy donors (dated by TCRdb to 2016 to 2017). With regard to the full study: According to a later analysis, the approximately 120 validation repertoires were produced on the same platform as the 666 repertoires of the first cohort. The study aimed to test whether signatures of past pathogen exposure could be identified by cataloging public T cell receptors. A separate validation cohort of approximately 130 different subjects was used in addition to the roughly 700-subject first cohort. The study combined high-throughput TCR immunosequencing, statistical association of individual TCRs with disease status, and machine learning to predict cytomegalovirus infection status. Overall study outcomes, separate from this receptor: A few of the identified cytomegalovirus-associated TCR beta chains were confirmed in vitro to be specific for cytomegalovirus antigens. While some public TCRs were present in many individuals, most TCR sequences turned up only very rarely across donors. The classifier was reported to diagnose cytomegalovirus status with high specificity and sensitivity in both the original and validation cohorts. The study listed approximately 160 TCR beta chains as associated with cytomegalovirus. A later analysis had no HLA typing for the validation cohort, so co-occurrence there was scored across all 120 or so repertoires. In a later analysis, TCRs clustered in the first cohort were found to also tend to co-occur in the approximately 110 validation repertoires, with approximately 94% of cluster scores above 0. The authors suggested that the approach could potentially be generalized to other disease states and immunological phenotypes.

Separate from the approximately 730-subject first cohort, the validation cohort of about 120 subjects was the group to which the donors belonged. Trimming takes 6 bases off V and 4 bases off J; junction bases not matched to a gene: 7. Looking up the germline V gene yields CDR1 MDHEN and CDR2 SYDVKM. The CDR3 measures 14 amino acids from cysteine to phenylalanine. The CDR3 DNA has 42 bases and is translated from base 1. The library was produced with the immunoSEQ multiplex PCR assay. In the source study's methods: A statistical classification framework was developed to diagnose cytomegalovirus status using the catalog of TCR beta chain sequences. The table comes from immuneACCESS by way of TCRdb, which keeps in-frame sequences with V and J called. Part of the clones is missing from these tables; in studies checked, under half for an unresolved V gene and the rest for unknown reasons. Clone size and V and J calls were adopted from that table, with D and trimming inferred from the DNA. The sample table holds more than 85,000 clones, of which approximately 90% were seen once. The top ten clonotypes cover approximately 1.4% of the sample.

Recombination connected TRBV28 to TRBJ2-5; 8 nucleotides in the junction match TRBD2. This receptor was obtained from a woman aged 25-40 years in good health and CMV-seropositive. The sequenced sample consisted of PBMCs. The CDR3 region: CASSPPGRGETQYF. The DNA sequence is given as TGTGCCAGCAGCCCCCCCGGGAGGGGAGAGACCCAGTACTTC.